Listed below are T cell receptor beta chains from one sample, sequenced in a study of blood T cell repertoires in COVID-19. Generated by immunoSEQ multiplex PCR, the TCRdb table keeps only in-frame clones and is missing some. The table records about 250,000 clones, over 70% of them present only once. The sample comprised peripheral blood. These receptors all stem from a man aged 40-50 years with active or convalescent COVID-19. CDR3s include the opening cysteine and the closing phenylalanine or tryptophan. The order of the fields is V gene, J gene, D gene, clone size, CDR3 protein, CDR3 DNA. The D gene is left open where the match is weak. Some rows mark clone size as missing; the rest say once, few, many or name a class of expanded clone.

TRBV15	TRBJ1-1	TRBD1	-	CATRPTGGTEAFF	TGTGCCACCAGGCCGACAGGGGGCACTGAAGCTTTCTTT
TRBV6-5	TRBJ1-4	-	-	CASSYVSGQSEKLFF	TGTGCCAGCAGTTACGTATCAGGGCAGAGCGAAAAACTGTTTTTT
TRBV3-1/TRBV3-2	TRBJ2-7	TRBD2	-	CASSQGHSGGPYEQYF	TGTGCCAGCAGCCAAGGTCACAGCGGGGGGCCCTACGAGCAGTACTTC
TRBV11-3	TRBJ2-1	-	-	CASSPTASPANEQFF	TGTGCCAGCAGCCCAACGGCTAGCCCCGCCAATGAGCAGTTCTTC
TRBV5-8	TRBJ1-6	TRBD1	many	CASSLYRGGMAPLHF	TGTGCCAGCAGCTTGTACAGGGGCGGAATGGCACCCCTCCACTTT
TRBV2	TRBJ1-4	-	-	CASSGQAATNEKLFF	TGTGCCAGCAGTGGACAGGCCGCAACTAATGAAAAACTGTTTTTT
TRBV3-1/TRBV3-2	TRBJ1-1	-	-	CASSQVGGTEAFF	TGTGCCAGCAGCCAAGTGGGGGGCACTGAAGCTTTCTTT
TRBV7-2	TRBJ2-5	-	-	CASSFRRGPKETQYF	TGTGCCAGCAGCTTTCGGCGGGGGCCCAAAGAGACCCAGTACTTC
TRBV5-1	TRBJ2-2	TRBD1	-	CASSPRDRANTGELFF	TGCGCCAGCAGCCCAAGAGACAGGGCTAACACCGGGGAGCTGTTTTTT
TRBV5-6	TRBJ1-2	-	-	CASSLRGIDGYTF	TGTGCCAGCAGCTTAAGGGGAATCGATGGCTACACCTTC
TRBV3-1/TRBV3-2	TRBJ2-7	TRBD1	-	CASSLRQGYEQYF	TGTGCCAGCAGCCTCAGACAGGGCTACGAGCAGTACTTC
TRBV11-2	TRBJ2-3	-	-	CASSLVLPNTDTQYF	TGTGCCAGCAGCTTAGTTCTCCCTAACACAGATACGCAGTATTTT
TRBV7-9	TRBJ2-7	-	-	CASSLTGLNEQYF	TGTGCCAGCAGCTTAACTGGGCTTAACGAGCAGTACTTC
TRBV19	TRBJ1-2	TRBD1	-	CASRRTGGDYGYTF	TGTGCCAGTAGGAGGACAGGAGGGGACTATGGCTACACCTTC
TRBV10-3	TRBJ2-7	-	-	CAINRRVAEPYEQYF	TGTGCCATCAACCGGAGGGTAGCAGAACCATACGAGCAGTACTTC
TRBV2	TRBJ2-2	-	-	CASSEFTADTGELFF	TGTGCCAGCAGTGAATTCACAGCGGACACCGGGGAGCTGTTTTTT
TRBV11-2	TRBJ1-1	-	-	CASSLIGVPREGAFF	TGTGCCAGCAGCTTAATCGGTGTGCCTCGTGAGGGAGCTTTCTTT
TRBV7-3	TRBJ2-5	-	-	CASSSRQEETQYF	TGTGCCAGCAGCTCCCGACAGGAAGAGACCCAGTACTTC
TRBV5-1	TRBJ1-4	TRBD1	-	CASSDRDRGSEKLFF	TGCGCCAGCAGCGACCGGGACAGGGGGTCTGAAAAACTGTTTTTT
TRBV6-1	TRBJ2-7	-	few	CASSERLAGGRTEQYF	TGTGCCAGCAGTGAAAGGCTCGCCGGGGGGCGCACCGAGCAGTACTTC
TRBV3-1/TRBV3-2	TRBJ2-1	TRBD2	-	CASSRGVAGVEQFF	TGTGCCAGCAGCCGGGGGGTAGCGGGAGTTGAGCAGTTCTTC
TRBV13	TRBJ2-7	-	-	CASSSPTAVPYEQYF	TGTGCCAGCAGCTCACCCACGGCGGTACCCTACGAGCAGTACTTC
TRBV27	TRBJ1-1	TRBD1	-	CASRLRQGATEAFF	TGTGCCAGCAGGCTTAGACAGGGCGCCACTGAAGCTTTCTTT
TRBV15	TRBJ2-5	-	once	CATSRVADPGETQYF	TGTGCCACCAGCAGAGTAGCTGATCCGGGAGAGACCCAGTACTTC
TRBV5-1	TRBJ2-1	-	-	CASSPSRGGGDEQFF	TGCGCCAGCAGCCCCTCACGAGGAGGGGGCGATGAGCAGTTCTTC
TRBV6-1	TRBJ1-1	-	-	CASSEGGTNTEAFF	TGTGCCAGCAGTGAAGGAGGTACTAACACTGAAGCTTTCTTT
TRBV4-3	TRBJ1-6	TRBD1	-	CASSQDGTGASPLHF	TGCGCCAGCAGCCAAGACGGGACAGGGGCCTCACCCCTCCACTTT
TRBV4-1	TRBJ2-2	TRBD1	once	CASSPGTGGTGELFF	TGCGCCAGCAGCCCCGGGACAGGGGGCACCGGGGAGCTGTTTTTT
TRBV6-5	TRBJ1-1	-	-	CASRNRNTEAFF	TGTGCCAGCAGAAACAGGAACACTGAAGCTTTCTTT
TRBV6-1	TRBJ2-7	-	-	CASSEGVPGAYEQYF	TGTGCCAGCAGTGAAGGAGTGCCAGGGGCCTACGAGCAGTACTTC
TRBV7-8	TRBJ1-5	TRBD1	-	CASSPDRVWGQPQHF	TGTGCCAGCAGCCCCGACAGGGTATGGGGACAGCCCCAGCATTTT
TRBV7-8	TRBJ1-6	-	-	CASSLVEGSPLHF	TGTGCCAGCAGCTTAGTAGAGGGTTCACCCCTCCACTTT
TRBV25-1	TRBJ1-4	TRBD1	-	CASSDPGQHNEKLFF	TGTGCCAGCAGTGACCCGGGACAGCATAATGAAAAACTGTTTTTT
TRBV5-1	TRBJ2-7	-	-	CASSPGDRPYEQYF	TGCGCCAGCAGCCCGGGGGACCGACCCTACGAGCAGTACTTC
TRBV6-2/TRBV6-3	TRBJ1-5	TRBD1	-	CASSYVTGNQPQHF	TGTGCCAGCAGTTACGTGACAGGGAATCAGCCCCAGCATTTT
TRBV3-1/TRBV3-2	TRBJ1-5	-	-	CASSQIPGDQPQHF	TGTGCCAGCAGCCAGATTCCAGGGGACCAGCCCCAGCATTTT
TRBV11-3	TRBJ2-7	TRBD2	-	CASGDGTSGNYEQYF	TGTGCCAGCGGGGATGGGACTAGCGGAAACTACGAGCAGTACTTC
TRBV15	TRBJ2-7	-	-	CATSRDRAGAAEQYF	TGTGCCACCAGCAGAGATCGGGCAGGGGCGGCCGAGCAGTACTTC
TRBV2	TRBJ2-3	TRBD2	-	CASSEILAGGRGTQYF	TGTGCCAGCAGTGAAATCCTAGCGGGGGGTCGGGGTACGCAGTATTTT
TRBV10-3	TRBJ1-3	TRBD1	-	CAIRTGGSGNTIYF	TGTGCCATCAGAACAGGGGGCTCTGGAAACACCATATATTTT
TRBV7-9	TRBJ2-1	TRBD2	-	CASSPPGLAGNEQFF	TGTGCCAGCAGCCCCCCGGGACTAGCCGGCAATGAGCAGTTCTTC
TRBV27	TRBJ2-7	-	-	CASRGSDSLAYEQYF	TGTGCCAGCAGGGGATCGGACAGCCTGGCCTACGAGCAGTACTTC
TRBV5-1	TRBJ2-2	-	-	CASGDGNTGELFF	TGCGCCAGCGGAGACGGGAACACCGGGGAGCTGTTTTTT
TRBV5-5	TRBJ1-2	TRBD1	few	CASSYGQGAYGYTF	TGTGCCAGCAGCTACGGACAGGGGGCCTATGGCTACACCTTC
TRBV30	TRBJ1-6	TRBD1	-	CAWRGQGFAPLHF	TGTGCCTGGAGAGGACAGGGTTTTGCACCCCTCCACTTT
TRBV9	TRBJ1-6	TRBD1	-	CASSPRGQTDNSPLHF	TGTGCCAGCAGCCCCCGGGGACAGACCGATAATTCACCCCTCCACTTT
TRBV2	TRBJ2-3	-	-	CASSDPHRLADTQYF	TGTGCCAGCAGTGACCCTCACCGGTTAGCAGATACGCAGTATTTT
TRBV6-5	TRBJ1-4	-	-	CASSYGPHEKLFF	TGTGCCAGCAGTTACGGGCCACATGAAAAACTGTTTTTT
TRBV4-1	TRBJ1-2	TRBD1	-	CASSHTGGDINGYTF	TGCGCCAGCAGCCATACAGGGGGCGATATCAATGGCTACACCTTC
TRBV30	TRBJ2-1	TRBD1	-	CAWSPPLGGLGNEQFF	TGTGCCTGGAGTCCCCCACTAGGGGGCTTAGGGAATGAGCAGTTCTTC
TRBV6-6	TRBJ2-2	-	-	CASSPGANTGELFF	TGTGCCAGCAGCCCGGGAGCCAACACCGGGGAGCTGTTTTTT
TRBV11-1	TRBJ1-6	-	-	CASSLSGFRSPLHF	TGTGCCAGCAGCTTATCCGGGTTTCGTTCACCCCTCCACTTT
TRBV29-1	TRBJ1-1	-	-	CSVAGMATEAFF	TGCAGCGTTGCGGGGATGGCCACTGAAGCTTTCTTT
TRBV5-1	TRBJ1-6	-	-	CASSLGQPNSPLHF	TGCGCCAGCAGCTTGGGACAGCCAAATTCACCCCTCCACTTT